These 17 T cell receptor beta chains originate from one sample sequenced in a study of cytomegalovirus exposure and HLA in healthy donors. With 60 Vbeta and 13 Jbeta primers, the PCR was carried out. Clones were sequenced by immunoSEQ multiplex PCR, and TCRdb holds only the in-frame ones, with some missing. The sample contains about 98,000 clones, around 74% of which appear only once. Specimen: PBMCs. Receptor source: a male donor in good health and CMV-seronegative.

The chain has TRBV7-2 and TRBJ2-7; D remains unclear. Germline V lookup: CDR1 SGHTA, CDR2 FQGNSA. V was clipped by 2 bases and J by 3 bases, with 14 bases between them. This CDR3 comprises 15 residues. CDR3 in amino acids: CASSLFRVGNYEQYF. In nucleotides, the CDR3 is TGTGCCAGCAGCTTATTTCGGGTGGGTAACTACGAGCAGTACTTC.

This chain links TRBV19 with TRBJ1-5, with a tentative D call TRBD1 (6 bases). V was pared by 1 base and J by 3 bases, with 7 bases between. This CDR3 is built from 14 residues. Germline loops: CDR1 LNHDA, CDR2 SQIVND (reference sequence). The DNA of the CDR3 is TGTGCCAGTAGTATAGGGACAGACAATCAGCCCCAGCATTTT. It yields the protein CASSIGTDNQPQHF. The full variable domain, in which reference TRBV19 and TRBJ1-5 provide the parts outside the CDR3, is DGGITQSPKYLFRKEGQNVTLSCEQNLNHDAMYWYRQDPGQGLRLIYYSQIVNDFQKGDIAEGYSVSREKKESFPLTVTSAQKNPTAFYLCASSIGTDNQPQHFGDGTRLSIL.

CDR3 region: CAWSTGTGRNYGYTF. The CDR3 DNA reads as TGTGCCTGGAGTACCGGGACAGGGCGTAACTATGGCTACACCTTC. The chain has TRBV30 and TRBJ1-2, with 9 bases that match TRBD1. CDR3 length: 15 amino acids. J gave up 1 base and V 2 bases, and 5 bases lay outside the gene matches. The germline V gene has CDR1 GTSNPN and CDR2 SVGIG (reference sequence). The complete variable domain, with remaining parts taken from reference TRBV30 and TRBJ1-2, reads SQTIHQWPATLVQPVGSPLSLECTVEGTSNPNLYWYRQAAGRGLQLLFYSVGIGQISSEVPQNLSASRPQDRQFILSSKKLLLSDSGFYLCAWSTGTGRNYGYTFGSGTRLTVV.

The chain links TRBV6-1 to TRBJ2-5; possibly TRBD1 for D (5 bases). The germline V gene encodes CDR1 MNHNS and CDR2 SASEGT. V gave up 3 bases and J gave up 1 base, with 12 bases separating them. The CDR3 sequence is 15 residues long. The CDR3 nucleotides read TGTGCCAGCAGTGAGTTAAGACAGTTCCAAGAGACCCAGTACTTC. This translates into CASSELRQFQETQYF.

The chain links TRBV4-2 to TRBJ2-5; a possible D gene is TRBD2 (5 bases). V was pared by 0 bases and J by 2 bases, with 7 bases between. The CDR3 extends over 14 amino acids. Germline CDR1 reads LGHNA; CDR2 reads YNFKEQ. The CDR3: CASSQEWEQETQYF. CDR3 DNA sequence: TGTGCCAGCAGCCAAGAGTGGGAGCAAGAGACCCAGTACTTC.

The rearrangement links TRBV29-1 to TRBJ1-1, with TRBD1 matching over 7 bases. The germline V gene has CDR1 SQVTM and CDR2 ANQGSEA. Trimming took 8 bases from V and 10 from J; bases not matched to a gene: 10. The CDR3 is 11 residues long. CDR3 protein: CSIVGDRAAFF. CDR3 nucleotide sequence: TGCAGCATAGTGGGAGACAGGGCAGCTTTCTTT.

V gene TRBV27 combines with J gene TRBJ2-1, with 7 bases lining up with TRBD1. The CDR3 totals 16 residues. The V and J ends lost 6 bases and 1 base, in that order; junction bases with no gene match: 9. CDR1 is MNHEY and CDR2 is SMNVEV in the germline V gene (reference sequence). The CDR3 DNA follows: TGTGCCAGCAGACGAGAGGGGGCGCGGTCCTACAATGAGCAGTTCTTC. It codes for CASRREGARSYNEQFF.

The chain combines TRBV15 with TRBJ2-3; 10 bases agree with TRBD2. With V trimmed by 5 bases and J by 0 bases, 5 bases remained unmatched. The CDR3 covers 16 residues. In germline, CDR1 is LNHNV, CDR2 YYDKDF (reference sequence). CDR3 amino acids: CATSGGLAVSTDTQYF. As DNA, the CDR3 is TGTGCCACCAGCGGAGGACTAGCGGTTAGCACAGATACGCAGTATTTT.

The chain recombines TRBV2 with TRBJ1-1; TRBD1 matches at 8 bases. The V and J ends lost 9 bases and 3 bases, in that order; junction bases with no gene match: 9. Germline V gene data show CDR1 as SNHLY and CDR2 as FYNNEI. The CDR3 consists of 14 residues. CDR3 DNA: TGTGCCAGTGGCAGGGGGCCGGGGTACACTGAAGCTTTCTTT. Translating it yields CASGRGPGYTEAFF.

V gene TRBV5-1 combines with J gene TRBJ1-1; D is undetermined. CDR3 length: 16 amino acids. Trimming took 1 base from V and 3 from J, leaving 16 bases between them. Germline CDR1 is SGHRS and CDR2 is YFSETQ. The CDR3 DNA sequence: TGCGCCAGCAGCTTGCGGTGGCGCTCCGGGGACACTGAAGCTTTCTTT. As protein: CASSLRWRSGDTEAFF.

The sample holds a few counts of this clone. The chain employs TRBV6-5 and TRBJ2-7; 9 positions agree with TRBD1. The CDR3 loop spans 15 amino acids. V trimming: 8 bases; J trimming: 5 bases; junction bases outside the gene matches: 13. Germline V lookup: CDR1 MNHEY, CDR2 SVGAGI. The CDR3 here is CASGQWGQGKNEQYF. In DNA, the CDR3 is TGTGCCAGCGGCCAATGGGGACAGGGTAAAAACGAGCAGTACTTC.

This chain connects TRBV6-5 to TRBJ2-3; no definite D call. The CDR3 has 14 residues. Germline lookup yields CDR1 MNHEY and CDR2 SVGAGI. V lost 6 bases, J lost 2 bases, and 12 bases lay in between. Here the CDR3 DNA reads TGTGCCAGCAGCTTGACTCATAACACAGATACGCAGTATTTT. Protein: CASSLTHNTDTQYF.

This clone has only a few counts. J is TRBJ2-1 and V is TRBV27; 9 bases are a match to TRBD1. The CDR3 length is 17 residues. Germline V gives CDR1 MNHEY, CDR2 SMNVEV (reference sequence). The V gene end was trimmed by 5 bases and the J gene end by 3 bases; junction bases not matched to a gene: 11. CDR3: CASSIKTGTGLYNEQFF. DNA for the CDR3: TGTGCCAGCAGTATCAAGACCGGGACAGGGCTCTACAATGAGCAGTTCTTC.

This clone has only a few counts. The chain links TRBV9 to TRBJ2-7; 8 bases line up with TRBD1. Germline trimming cut 2 bases from V and 6 bases from J; bases unmatched to any gene: 7. Germline CDR1 is SGDLS and CDR2 is YYNGEE. This CDR3 contains 14 residues. CDR3 sequence: CASSVVSGGSEQYF. Here the CDR3 DNA reads TGTGCCAGCAGCGTGGTGTCAGGGGGCTCCGAGCAGTACTTC.

The chain is built from TRBV11-2 and TRBJ1-5, with a possible D match to TRBD1 (5 bases). CDR1 is SGHAT, CDR2 FQNNGV, per germline. Trimming took off 5 bases at V and 0 bases at J, with 11 bases between the two ends. CDR3 size: 15 residues. Written as DNA, the CDR3 is TGTGCCAGCAGCCGGAGGGGAGCTAGCAATCAGCCCCAGCATTTT. Amino acids: CASSRRGASNQPQHF.

The CDR3 region is CASSLENLFASGRATDTQYF. DNA for the CDR3: TGTGCCAGCAGCTTGGAAAACTTATTTGCTAGCGGGAGGGCCACAGATACGCAGTATTTT. The genes are TRBV5-4 and TRBJ2-3; TRBD2 matches at 12 bases. J was trimmed by 2 bases and V by 0 bases; bases with no gene match: 13. This CDR3 contains 20 residues. Looked up from germline, CDR1 is SGHNT and CDR2 is YYREEE (reference sequence).

V and J are TRBV6-5 and TRBJ1-1; 10 bases align to TRBD1. The CDR3 consists of 15 residues. The J segment lost 0 bases and the V segment lost 7 bases, leaving 5 bases of the junction unmatched. Germline CDR1 is MNHEY and CDR2 is SVGAGI. In nucleotides, the CDR3 is TGTGCCAGCACCAGGACAGGGGGTATGAACACTGAAGCTTTCTTT. This codes for CASTRTGGMNTEAFF.